This TCR beta chain was observed in a study of beta chain features in type 1 diabetes. Study-wide findings and caveats: Shorter templates may be favored by PCR, equally so in patients and controls. Significant though moderate, a shortening of TCRB CDR3s appeared in all four CD4+ subsets of Type 1 diabetes patients.

In total, each donor contributed a single heparinised blood draw that averaged about 100 mL. The authors reverse transcribed all of the isolated RNA, so sequencing captured expressed TCRB transcripts. Sequencing of naive, central memory and regulatory T cell samples gave an average of approximately 3.5 million reads. Produced via immunoSEQ multiplex PCR; TCRdb's table is partial and in-frame only. The data contain 130,000 to 150,000 clones, approximately 13% of them singletons. This clone came up many times. As yet, its antigen is unknown. The CDR3 covers 13 residues. Germline V CDR1 and CDR2: MNHNS, SASEGT. Germline trimming cut 2 bases from V and 11 bases from J; bases unmatched to any gene: 8.

What was sequenced was central memory CD4+ T cells from blood. The sequence came from a man aged 18 to 29 with type 1 diabetes. The chain links TRBV6-1 to TRBJ1-1; 7 nucleotides line up with TRBD1. The CDR3 sequence: CASSERQGATAFF. For the CDR3, the DNA is TGTGCCAGCAGTGAACGACAGGGTGCCACGGCTTTCTTT.